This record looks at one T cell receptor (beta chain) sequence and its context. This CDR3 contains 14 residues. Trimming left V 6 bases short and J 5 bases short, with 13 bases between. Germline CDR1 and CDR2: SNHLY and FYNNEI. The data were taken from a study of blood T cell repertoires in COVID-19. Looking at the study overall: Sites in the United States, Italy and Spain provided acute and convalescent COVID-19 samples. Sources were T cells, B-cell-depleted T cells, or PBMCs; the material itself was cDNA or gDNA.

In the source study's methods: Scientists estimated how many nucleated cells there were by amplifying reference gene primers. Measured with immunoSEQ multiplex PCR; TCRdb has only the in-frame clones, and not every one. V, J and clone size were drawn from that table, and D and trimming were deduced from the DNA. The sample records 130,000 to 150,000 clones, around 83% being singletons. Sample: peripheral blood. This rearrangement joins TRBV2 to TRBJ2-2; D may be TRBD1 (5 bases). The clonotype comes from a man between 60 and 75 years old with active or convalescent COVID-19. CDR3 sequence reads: CASSTRVRTGELFF. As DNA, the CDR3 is TGTGCCAGCAGCACCAGGGTTCGTACCGGGGAGCTGTTTTTT.